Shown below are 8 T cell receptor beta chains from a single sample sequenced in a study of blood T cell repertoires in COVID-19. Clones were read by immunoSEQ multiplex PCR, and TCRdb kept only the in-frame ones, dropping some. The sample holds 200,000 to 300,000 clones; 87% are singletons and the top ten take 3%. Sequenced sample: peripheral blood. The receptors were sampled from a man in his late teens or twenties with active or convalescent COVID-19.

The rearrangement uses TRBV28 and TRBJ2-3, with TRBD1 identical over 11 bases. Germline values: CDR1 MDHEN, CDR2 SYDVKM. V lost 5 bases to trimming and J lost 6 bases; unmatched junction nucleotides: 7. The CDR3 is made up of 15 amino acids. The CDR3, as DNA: TGTGCCAGCAGTGCGGACAGGGGGCGAGGGGATACGCAGTATTTT. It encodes CASSADRGRGDTQYF.

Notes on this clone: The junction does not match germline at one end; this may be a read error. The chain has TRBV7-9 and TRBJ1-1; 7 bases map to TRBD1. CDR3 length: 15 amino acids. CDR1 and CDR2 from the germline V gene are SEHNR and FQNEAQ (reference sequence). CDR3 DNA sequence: TGTGCCAGCAGTTTAGGGGACAGAGAGAACACTGAAGCTTTCTTT. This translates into CASSLGDRENTEAFF.

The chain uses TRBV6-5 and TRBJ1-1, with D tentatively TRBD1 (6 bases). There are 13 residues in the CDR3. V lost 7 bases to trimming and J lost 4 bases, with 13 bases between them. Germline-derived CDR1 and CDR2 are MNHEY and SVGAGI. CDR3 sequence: CASKPRGGTEAFF. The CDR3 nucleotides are TGTGCCAGCAAACCCCGAGGGGGCACTGAAGCTTTCTTT.

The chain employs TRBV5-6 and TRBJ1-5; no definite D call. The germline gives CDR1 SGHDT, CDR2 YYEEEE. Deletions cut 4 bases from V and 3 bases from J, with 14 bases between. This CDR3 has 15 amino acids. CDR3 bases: TGTGCCAGCAGCGCGAGGCCCGGGTTCAATCAGCCCCAGCATTTT. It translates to CASSARPGFNQPQHF.

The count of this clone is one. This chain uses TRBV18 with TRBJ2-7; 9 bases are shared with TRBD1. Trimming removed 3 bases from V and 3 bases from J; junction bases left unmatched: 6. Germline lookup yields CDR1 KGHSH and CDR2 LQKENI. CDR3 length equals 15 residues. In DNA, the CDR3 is TGTGCCAGCTCACCCAGGACAGGGGTTTTCTACGAGCAGTACTTC. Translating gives CASSPRTGVFYEQYF. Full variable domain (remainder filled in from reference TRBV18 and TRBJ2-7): NAGVMQNPRHLVRRRGQEARLRCSPMKGHSHVYWYRQLPEEGLKFMVYLQKENIIDESGMPKERFSAEFPKEGPSILRIQQVVRGDSAAYFCASSPRTGVFYEQYFGPGTRLTVT.

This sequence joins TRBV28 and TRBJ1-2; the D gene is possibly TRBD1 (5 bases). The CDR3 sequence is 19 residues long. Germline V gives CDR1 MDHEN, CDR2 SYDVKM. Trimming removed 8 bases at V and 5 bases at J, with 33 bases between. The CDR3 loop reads CASSLSGGVWASVGYGYTF. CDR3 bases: TGTGCCAGCTCACTTTCGGGGGGAGTGTGGGCCTCAGTAGGGTATGGCTACACCTTC.

The CDR3 reads CASSSKLAGTTGELFF. The CDR3 DNA sequence: TGCGCCAGCAGCTCTAAGTTAGCGGGAACCACCGGGGAGCTGTTTTTT. V and J are TRBV4-3 and TRBJ2-2; 8 nucleotides align to TRBD2. J gave up 4 bases and V 5 bases, and 9 bases lay outside the gene matches. The CDR3 covers 16 residues. Germline-derived CDR1 and CDR2 are LGHNA and YSLEER.

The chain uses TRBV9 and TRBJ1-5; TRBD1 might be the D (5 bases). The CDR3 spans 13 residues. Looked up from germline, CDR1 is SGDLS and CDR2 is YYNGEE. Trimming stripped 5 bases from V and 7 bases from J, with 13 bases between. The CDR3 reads CASRGRGIQPQHF. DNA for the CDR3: TGTGCCAGCAGGGGAAGGGGCATACAGCCCCAGCATTTT. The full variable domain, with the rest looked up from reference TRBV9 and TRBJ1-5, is DSGVTQTPKHLITATGQRVTLRCSPRSGDLSVYWYQQSLDQGLQFLIQYYNGEERAKGNILERFSAQQFPDLHSELNLSSLELGDSALYFCASRGRGIQPQHFGDGTRLSIL.